The next 8 T cell receptor beta chains were all read from a single sample in a study of CD8 T cells in Susac syndrome. RNA totalling roughly 0.45 to 1 ug underwent reverse transcription with random hexamers. In TCRdb, the immunoSEQ multiplex PCR reads were re-called with MiXCR into one record per CDR3 protein. The data contain more than 95,000 distinct CDR3 sequences, approximately 95% of them seen just once; the ten biggest clones take up roughly 0.29%. The sample was CD8+ T cells from PBMCs. The receptors were sampled from a human donor with multiple sclerosis.

The rearrangement joins TRBV5-1 to TRBJ2-7, with 11 bases fitting TRBD1. CDR3 length equals 12 residues. Trimming at V came to 10 bases and at J to 6 bases, leaving 6 bases not matched to a gene. The V gene's germline CDR1 is SGHRS and CDR2 YFSETQ. In nucleotides, the CDR3 is TGCGCCTGGAGGACAGGGGGCGTCGAGCAGTACTTC. It is translated as CAWRTGGVEQYF.

This clonotype appeared a single time. The chain is built from TRBV30 and TRBJ2-1; 12 nucleotides line up with TRBD1. CDR3 length: 18 residues. Germline trimming cut 2 bases from V and 0 bases from J; bases unmatched to any gene: 8. CDR1 is GTSNPN, CDR2 SVGIG, per germline (reference sequence). CDR3 amino acids: CAWSWRDRGLRSYNEQFF. The CDR3 bases are TGTGCCTGGAGTTGGAGGGACAGGGGGCTCCGCTCCTACAATGAGCAGTTCTTC. Filled out from reference TRBV30 and TRBJ2-1, the complete variable domain reads SQTIHQWPATLVQPVGSPLSLECTVEGTSNPNLYWYRQAAGRGLQLLFYSVGIGQISSEVPQNLSASRPQDRQFILSSKKLLLSDSGFYLCAWSWRDRGLRSYNEQFFGPGTRLTVL.

The chain carries TRBV4-2 and TRBJ2-5, with D perhaps matching TRBD2 (5 bases). This CDR3 region has 16 residues. Trimming left V 0 bases short and J 1 base short, with 12 bases between. CDR1 is LGHNA and CDR2 is YNFKEQ in the germline V gene. The CDR3 spells CASSQEGGPSQETQYF. CDR3 DNA: TGTGCCAGCAGCCAAGAGGGCGGGCCCTCCCAAGAGACCCAGTACTTC.

The chain uses TRBV30 and TRBJ1-1; D is unclear. Germline V gene data show CDR1 as GTSNPN and CDR2 as SVGIG (reference sequence). The V and J ends lost 1 base and 5 bases respectively, with 11 bases between them. The CDR3 length is 13 residues. CDR3 sequence (DNA): TGTGCCTGGAGTGAGCGAAGGCGAACTGAAGCTTTCTTT. Translation: CAWSERRRTEAFF.

The chain uses TRBV9 and TRBJ2-2; D tentatively fits TRBD1 or TRBD2 (5 bases each). The CDR3 extends over 14 amino acids. With 8 bases removed from V and 4 bases from J, the gap between germline ends came to 15 bases. Germline V gene sequence: CDR1 SGDLS, CDR2 YYNGEE. CDR3 DNA sequence: TGTGCCAGGGGACCCCGGCAGGGCACCGGGGAGCTGTTTTTT. The encoded protein is CARGPRQGTGELFF. The variable domain in full, with the rest retrieved from reference TRBV9 and TRBJ2-2, is DSGVTQTPKHLITATGQRVTLRCSPRSGDLSVYWYQQSLDQGLQFLIQYYNGEERAKGNILERFSAQQFPDLHSELNLSSLELGDSALYFCARGPRQGTGELFFGEGSRLTVL.

V usage is TRBV19 and J usage is TRBJ1-1; 8 positions match TRBD1. CDR3 length equals 14 residues. Germline CDR1 reads LNHDA; CDR2 reads SQIVND (reference sequence). V was clipped by 5 bases and J by 5 bases; unmatched bases: 7. The CDR3, as DNA: TGTGCCAGTAGTCCTACAGGGGGAGTTACTGAAGCTTTCTTT. Translating it yields CASSPTGGVTEAFF.

This sequence joins TRBV4-2 and TRBJ2-5; D is possibly TRBD2 (6 bases). CDR1 and CDR2 (germline): LGHNA, YNFKEQ. V was cut by 0 bases and J by 5 bases, with 16 bases left in between. The CDR3 consists of 16 residues. The CDR3 DNA reads TGTGCCAGCAGCCAAGAAGGGAGGTGGAGCGGCGAGACCCAGTACTTC. As protein: CASSQEGRWSGETQYF.

This CDR3 reads CASSLNGYNSPLHF. As DNA, the CDR3 is TGTGCCAGCAGTTTGAATGGGTATAATTCACCCCTCCACTTT. This chain joins TRBV28 and TRBJ1-6; D gene ambiguous. CDR1 is MDHEN, CDR2 SYDVKM, per germline. V lost 3 bases to trimming and J lost 4 bases, with 7 bases between them. The CDR3 spans 14 residues.